A selection of T cell receptor beta chains follows, all from one sample in a study of shared clonotypes between healthy human individuals. Some clones are missing from TCRdb's copy, which holds only in-frame ones; the method was immunoSEQ multiplex PCR. The sample yields some 2 million clones, 95% seen once. The material sequenced was naive CD4+ T cells sorted from blood. Receptors originate from a man in his late teens or twenties in good health. The CDR3 runs from the conserved cysteine through the conserved F or W. A D gene is named only where the DNA matches it firmly. Size is stated for part of the rows, as once, few or many counts, or as a class when the clone is expanded.

V gene	clone size	D gene	J gene	CDR3 protein	CDR3 DNA
TRBV11-2	.	TRBD1	TRBJ1-2	CASSPGQVNCGYTF	TGTGCCAGCAGCCCGGGACAGGTGAACTGCGGCTACACCTTC
TRBV6-5	.	.	TRBJ2-7	CASSFGARASYEQYF	TGTGCCAGCAGTTTCGGAGCTAGGGCCTCCTACGAGCAGTACTTC
TRBV6-5	.	.	TRBJ2-5	CASSYSNRRVQETQYF	TGTGCCAGCAGTTACTCTAATCGCAGGGTACAAGAGACCCAGTACTTC
TRBV7-2	.	.	TRBJ2-7	CASSLNFPKQGGSSYEQYF	TGTGCCAGCAGCTTAAACTTCCCTAAACAGGGAGGAAGCTCCTACGAGCAGTACTTC
TRBV5-1	.	.	TRBJ1-1	CASSSSLNTEAFF	TGCGCCAGCAGCTCGTCCCTGAACACTGAAGCTTTCTTT
TRBV10-2	.	.	TRBJ2-5	CASSAYYQETQYF	TGCGCCAGCTCGGCCTACTACCAAGAGACCCAGTACTTC
TRBV6-1	.	.	TRBJ2-6	CASSEQPIPGANVLTF	TGTGCCAGCAGTGAACAACCCATCCCTGGGGCCAACGTCCTGACTTTC
TRBV5-1	once	TRBD2	TRBJ2-5	CASSPVGLAGQETQYF	TGCGCCAGCAGCCCCGTGGGACTAGCGGGGCAAGAGACCCAGTACTTC
TRBV7-9	.	TRBD1	TRBJ2-3	CASSADRGPDTQYF	TGTGCCAGCAGCGCGGACAGGGGGCCAGATACGCAGTATTTT
TRBV27	.	TRBD1	TRBJ2-2	CASSPDRGRGTGELFF	TGTGCCAGCAGTCCCGACAGGGGGCGCGGCACCGGGGAGCTGTTTTTT
TRBV30	.	TRBD1	TRBJ1-5	CAWSVGTGENQPQHF	TGTGCCTGGAGTGTCGGGACAGGGGAAAATCAGCCCCAGCATTTT
TRBV28	.	.	TRBJ2-4	CASGLAKNIQYF	TGTGCCAGCGGCTTAGCCAAAAACATTCAGTACTTC
TRBV6-6	.	.	TRBJ2-2	CASSLDYTGELFF	TGTGCCAGCAGCCTCGACTACACCGGGGAGCTGTTTTTT
TRBV2	.	.	TRBJ1-1	CASSVQSNTEAFF	TGTGCCAGCAGTGTTCAATCGAACACTGAAGCTTTCTTT
TRBV7-9	.	.	TRBJ2-1	CASSLDGVGDEQFF	TGTGCCAGCAGCTTAGATGGGGTTGGGGATGAGCAGTTCTTC
TRBV7-2	.	TRBD2	TRBJ2-1	CASSSSGRAYNEQFF	TGTGCCAGCAGTTCGAGCGGGAGGGCCTACAATGAGCAGTTCTTC
TRBV5-1	.	.	TRBJ1-1	CASSGGTEPYTEAFF	TGCGCCAGCAGCGGCGGGACGGAACCTTACACTGAAGCTTTCTTT
TRBV10-2	.	.	TRBJ1-4	CASSESGTSNEKLFF	TGCGCCAGCAGTGAGTCGGGGACATCGAATGAAAAACTGTTTTTT
TRBV7-9	.	.	TRBJ1-3	CASSPVPGNTIYF	TGTGCCAGCAGCCCCGTTCCTGGAAACACCATATATTTT
TRBV7-9	.	.	TRBJ1-1	CASSLVRMNTEAFF	TGTGCCAGCAGCCTCGTTAGAATGAACACTGAAGCTTTCTTT
TRBV18	many	.	TRBJ2-7	CASSEGTSSYEQYF	TGTGCCAGCTCAGAGGGAACCAGCTCCTACGAGCAGTACTTC
TRBV2	.	.	TRBJ1-6	CASTSRDSASPLHF	TGTGCCAGCACCTCCCGGGACTCCGCTTCACCCCTCCACTTT
TRBV18	.	.	TRBJ1-4	CASSPGPGTRLFF	TGTGCCAGCTCCCCAGGACCTGGAACTAGACTGTTTTTT
TRBV30	.	.	TRBJ2-3	CAWSVPDTQYF	TGTGCCTGGAGTGTGCCTGATACGCAGTATTTT
TRBV4-1	.	.	TRBJ2-2	CASSQGLAGSGELFF	TGCGCCAGCAGCCAAGGCCTTGCAGGGTCCGGGGAGCTGTTTTTT
TRBV2	.	TRBD1	TRBJ2-3	CASKRTGGSDTQYF	TGTGCCAGCAAGCGGACAGGGGGGTCAGATACGCAGTATTTT
TRBV6-6	.	.	TRBJ1-1	CASRNGEGTEAFF	TGTGCCAGCAGAAACGGGGAGGGCACTGAAGCTTTCTTT
TRBV11-2	.	TRBD2	TRBJ2-5	CASSPGLAGETQYF	TGTGCCAGCAGCCCAGGACTAGCCGGGGAGACCCAGTACTTC
TRBV6-5	.	TRBD2	TRBJ2-1	CASSYGFGGSYNEQFF	TGTGCCAGCAGTTACGGGTTCGGGGGGTCTTACAATGAGCAGTTCTTC
TRBV30	.	.	TRBJ1-1	CAWSVRAGLNTEAFF	TGTGCCTGGAGTGTAAGGGCAGGCCTGAACACTGAAGCTTTCTTT
TRBV30	.	.	TRBJ2-2	CAWSVSGTGGELFF	TGTGCCTGGAGTGTGTCGGGGACGGGCGGGGAGCTGTTTTTT
TRBV7-9	.	TRBD1	TRBJ2-7	CASSLALGDSPFYEQYF	TGTGCCAGCAGCTTAGCCCTGGGGGACAGCCCATTCTACGAGCAGTACTTC
TRBV6-5	.	.	TRBJ1-5	CASSYLGGARNQPQHF	TGTGCCAGCAGTTACCTTGGGGGCGCGAGAAATCAGCCCCAGCATTTT
TRBV27	.	.	TRBJ2-5	CASSHGGETQYF	TGTGCCAGCAGTCATGGGGGGGAGACCCAGTACTTC
TRBV29-1	.	TRBD1	TRBJ1-1	CSVDEGANTEAFF	TGCAGCGTTGATGAGGGGGCGAATACTGAAGCTTTCTTT
TRBV23-1	.	.	TRBJ1-1	CASSAGHLNTEAFF	TGCGCCAGCAGCGCGGGACACTTGAACACTGAAGCTTTCTTT
TRBV29-1	.	.	TRBJ2-5	CSLGRAGETQYF	TGCAGCCTTGGACGGGCGGGGGAGACCCAGTACTTC
TRBV7-9	.	.	TRBJ1-1	CASSLEGRNTEAFF	TGTGCCAGCAGCTTAGAGGGAAGGAACACTGAAGCTTTCTTT
TRBV7-2	.	TRBD2	TRBJ2-1	CASSLAGTSSYNEQFF	TGTGCCAGCAGCTTAGCAGGGACTAGCTCCTACAATGAGCAGTTCTTC
TRBV30	.	.	TRBJ2-5	CAWRKKGWETQYF	TGTGCCTGGAGAAAAAAGGGTTGGGAGACCCAGTACTTC
TRBV6-5	.	TRBD1	TRBJ1-2	CASRGGQGIYGYTF	TGTGCCAGCAGGGGAGGACAGGGAATATATGGCTACACCTTC
TRBV4-1	.	.	TRBJ1-1	CASSQGVTMNTEAFF	TGCGCCAGCAGCCAAGGGGTCACAATGAACACTGAAGCTTTCTTT
TRBV19	.	.	TRBJ1-6	CASGHSDRIDSPLHF	TGTGCCAGTGGGCATTCCGACCGAATCGATTCACCCCTCCACTTT
TRBV19	.	.	TRBJ1-5	CASSIEGNNQPQHF	TGTGCCAGTAGTATTGAGGGTAACAATCAGCCCCAGCATTTT
TRBV6-5	.	.	TRBJ1-6	CASSRRKDNSPLHF	TGTGCCAGCAGTCGGAGGAAAGATAATTCACCCCTCCACTTT
TRBV30	.	.	TRBJ2-6	CAWGRGGSGANVLTF	TGTGCCTGGGGCCGGGGAGGCTCTGGGGCCAACGTCCTGACTTTC
TRBV10-3	.	TRBD2	TRBJ2-3	CAIGGGAPTDTQYF	TGTGCCATCGGCGGGGGGGCCCCCACAGATACGCAGTATTTT
TRBV5-4	.	TRBD2	TRBJ2-2	CASSPRTSGTGELFF	TGTGCCAGCAGCCCAAGGACTAGCGGGACCGGGGAGCTGTTTTTT
TRBV30	.	.	TRBJ1-2	CAWKDRNYGYTF	TGTGCCTGGAAGGACCGTAACTATGGCTACACCTTC
TRBV7-2	.	TRBD1	TRBJ1-2	CASSLLQGANYGYTF	TGTGCCAGCAGCTTACTCCAGGGGGCTAACTATGGCTACACCTTC
TRBV27	once	TRBD1	TRBJ2-7	CASRQGAPYEQYF	TGTGCCAGCAGACAGGGGGCCCCCTACGAGCAGTACTTC
TRBV13	.	TRBD2	TRBJ2-2	CASSRGRKNTGELFF	TGTGCCAGCAGCCGCGGGAGGAAGAACACCGGGGAGCTGTTTTTT
TRBV28	.	.	TRBJ1-1	CASRTAGAEAFF	TGTGCCAGCAGAACAGCGGGCGCTGAAGCTTTCTTT
TRBV7-2	once	.	TRBJ2-5	CASSGGPQETQYF	TGTGCCAGCAGCGGGGGACCGCAAGAGACCCAGTACTTC
TRBV18	.	.	TRBJ1-1	CASSHSVSVFMNTEAFF	TGTGCCAGCTCACACTCAGTTTCAGTGTTCATGAACACTGAAGCTTTCTTT
TRBV5-4	.	TRBD1	TRBJ2-2	CASSPGDRNTGELFF	TGTGCCAGCAGCCCCGGGGACAGAAACACCGGGGAGCTGTTTTTT
TRBV10-2	.	TRBD2	TRBJ2-3	CASSESRGLAGTDTQYF	TGCGCCAGCAGTGAGTCGAGGGGACTAGCGGGCACAGATACGCAGTATTTT
TRBV28	.	.	TRBJ1-5	CASSTGLRIASNQPQHF	TGTGCCAGCAGCACGGGACTGAGGATTGCTAGCAATCAGCCCCAGCATTTT
TRBV4-1	.	.	TRBJ2-1	CASSQSRYNEQFF	TGCGCCAGCAGCCAATCTAGATACAATGAGCAGTTCTTC